What follows describes a single T cell receptor (beta chain). The CDR3 spans 14 residues. CDR1 and CDR2 from the germline V gene are SGHTA and FQGNSA. V was cut by 3 bases and J by 11 bases, with 19 bases left in between. This specimen belongs to a study of blood T cell repertoires in COVID-19. TCRdb's copy holds only in-frame clones and misses some; the assay was immunoSEQ multiplex PCR. The table includes 95,000 to 110,000 clones, about 90% detected once. The chain couples TRBV7-2 to TRBJ1-1; D is undetermined. The sequencing sample was made of peripheral blood. The TCR was taken from a human donor in a cohort sampled during active COVID-19. This chain's CDR3 is CASSFRRKYFTAFF. The DNA for the CDR3 is TGTGCCAGCAGCTTCCGGCGGAAGTATTTTACGGCTTTCTTT.